Included here is one T cell receptor beta chain sequence, with context. The antigen is undetermined. The sample is drawn from a study of post-analysis software for immune sequencing data. Study results and caveats: Among four to six TRBV segments more frequent in patients than controls were TRBV5-6, TRBV5-1 and TRBV20-1.

Unique molecular identifiers were built into the TCR beta cDNA libraries. TCRdb reprocessed the PCR reads via MiXCR and lists one record per CDR3 protein. Among about 760,000 distinct CDR3 sequences, about 32% were seen once, and the ten largest hold roughly 0.57%. The V and J ends lost 5 bases and 11 bases respectively, with 11 bases between them. Germline V gives CDR1 SGHTA, CDR2 FQGNSA. The CDR3 length is 11 residues. Sequencing input: blood. This clonotype was obtained from a girl between 5 and 17 years old with multiple sclerosis. This rearrangement joins TRBV7-2 to TRBJ2-3; D perhaps matches TRBD1 (5 bases). The chain's CDR3 is CASSGARRQYF. CDR3 sequence (DNA): TGTGCCAGCAGCGGGGCTAGAAGGCAGTATTTT.